The entry below describes one T cell receptor (beta chain). What it binds is not known. The CDR3 has 15 residues. Germline V gene sequence: CDR1 LNHDA, CDR2 SQIVND (reference sequence). With 3 bases clipped from V and 2 bases from J, the junction kept 4 bases outside the gene matches. These data belong to a study of T cell repertoires in cytomegalovirus infection. TCRdb re-analysed the reads in MiXCR, keeping a single row per CDR3 protein. The data hold tens of thousands of distinct CDR3 sequences, with 20% observed a single time. The sample taken for sequencing was PBMCs, sequenced either directly or after in vitro stimulation (not recorded which). The J gene is TRBJ2-3, the V gene TRBV19, with TRBD1 identical over 8 bases. The receptor comes from a human donor in good health (CMV status not recorded). Some clones in this sample may be carry-over from other donors' samples. The CDR3 bases are TGTGCCAGTAGTATCGGGGACAGGATCACAGATACGCAGTATTTT. It encodes CASSIGDRITDTQYF. Filled out from reference TRBV19 and TRBJ2-3, the complete variable domain reads DGGITQSPKYLFRKEGQNVTLSCEQNLNHDAMYWYRQDPGQGLRLIYYSQIVNDFQKGDIAEGYSVSREKKESFPLTVTSAQKNPTAFYLCASSIGDRITDTQYFGPGTRLTVL.